The clone carrying this T cell receptor beta chain was detected many times. The target antigen is unknown. What was amplified from RNA transcripts were TCR beta CDR3 regions. During a first-round RT-PCR of the TCR CDR3, the HTBI primer set was used. MiXCR, run by TCRdb on the multiplex PCR reads, gives a single entry per CDR3 protein. This sample yields 500,000 or so distinct CDR3 sequences, of which more than 15% are seen a single time; 17% belongs to the top ten. The data were obtained in a study of T cells in Graves' hyperthyroidism and ophthalmopathy. The overall study: Before treatment of any kind, peripheral blood was taken at initial diagnosis. Findings of the study overall: Ophthalmopathy could be told apart from stable hyperthyroidism with a 13 V-J model.

Germline CDR1 reads SGHRS; CDR2 reads YFSETQ. This CDR3 has 15 amino acids. Trimming took 0 bases from V and 4 from J; bases not matched to a gene: 5. The chain recombines TRBV5-1 with TRBJ2-3, with 7 positions matching TRBD1. Sequenced: blood. This clonotype originated in a woman in her late teens or twenties with Graves' ophthalmopathy. The CDR3: CASSLAPGTADTQYF. CDR3 coding DNA: TGCGCCAGCAGCTTGGCACCCGGGACAGCAGATACGCAGTATTTT.